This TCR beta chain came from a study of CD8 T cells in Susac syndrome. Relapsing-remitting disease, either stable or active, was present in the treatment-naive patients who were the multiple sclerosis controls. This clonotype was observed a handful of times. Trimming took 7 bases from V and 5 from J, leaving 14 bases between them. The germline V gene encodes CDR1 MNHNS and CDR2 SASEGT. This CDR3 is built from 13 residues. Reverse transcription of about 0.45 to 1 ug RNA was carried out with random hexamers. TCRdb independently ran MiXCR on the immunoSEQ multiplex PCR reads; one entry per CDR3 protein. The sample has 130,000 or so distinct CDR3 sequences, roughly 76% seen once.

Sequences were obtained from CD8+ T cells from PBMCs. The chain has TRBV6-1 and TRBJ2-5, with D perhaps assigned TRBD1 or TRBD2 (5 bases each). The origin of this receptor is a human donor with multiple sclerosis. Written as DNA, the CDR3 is TGTGCCAGCACGGATTGGGGGTCGGAGACCCAGTACTTC. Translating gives CASTDWGSETQYF.